The next 7 T cell receptor beta chains were all read from a single sample in a study of T cell changes during pregnancy in multiple sclerosis. Generated by immunoSEQ multiplex PCR, the TCRdb table keeps only in-frame clones and is missing some. The sample contains approximately 30,000 clones, about 89% of which appear only once. The sequenced sample was CD4+ T cells from peripheral blood mononuclear cells, obtained in the first trimester of pregnancy. These TCRs come from a female donor in good health, enrolled as a control in a pregnancy study.

The chain combines TRBV29-1 with TRBJ2-7; D gene ambiguous. The V gene lost 3 bases and the J gene lost 2 bases, with 5 bases spanning the gap. The germline CDR1 and CDR2 sequences are SQVTM and ANQGSEA. The CDR3 contains 11 residues. The CDR3 is CSVDTAYEQYF. CDR3 coding DNA: TGCAGCGTTGATACGGCCTACGAGCAGTACTTC.

The genes are TRBV28 and TRBJ1-2; no reliable D call. V lost 2 bases and J lost 8, with 12 bases in between. Germline CDR1 is MDHEN and CDR2 is SYDVKM. CDR3 length: 13 amino acids. CDR3 bases: TGTGCCAGCAGTTTAATGGGTGGGGAGGGCTACACCTTC. Translation: CASSLMGGEGYTF.

CDR3 sequence: CASSVRLSTISPLHF. CDR3 bases: TGCGCCAGCAGTGTGCGGCTTTCCACGATATCACCCCTCCACTTT. The chain carries TRBV10-2 and TRBJ1-6; D is unclear. V gave up 4 bases and J gave up 10 bases, with 17 bases separating them. The CDR3 totals 15 residues. CDR1 and CDR2 from the germline V gene are WSHSY and SAAADI.

The rearrangement uses TRBV19 and TRBJ2-7; TRBD1 matches at 7 bases. CDR1 is LNHDA, CDR2 SQIVND, per germline (reference sequence). With 4 bases clipped from V and 2 bases from J, the junction kept 5 bases outside the gene matches. The CDR3 has 14 residues. This chain's CDR3 is CASSTGTETYEQYF. CDR3 nucleotide sequence: TGTGCCAGTAGTACCGGGACAGAAACCTACGAGCAGTACTTC.

The chain uses TRBV11-3 and TRBJ2-2, with TRBD2 matching over 7 bases. There are 18 residues in the CDR3. From germline, CDR1 is SGHNT and CDR2 YENEEA. J was trimmed by 5 bases and V by 0 bases; bases with no gene match: 12. The CDR3 DNA reads as TGTGCCAGCAGCTTAGATCATGGCGGGAGTTCGGTGACCGGGGAGCTGTTTTTT. It translates to CASSLDHGGSSVTGELFF. The variable domain in full, with the rest retrieved from reference TRBV11-3 and TRBJ2-2, is EAGVVQSPRYKIIEKKQPVAFWCNPISGHNTLYWYLQNLGQGPELLIRYENEEAVDDSQLPKDRFSAERLKGVDSTLKIQPAELGDSAVYLCASSLDHGGSSVTGELFFGEGSRLTVL.

This chain uses TRBV30 with TRBJ1-1, with 7 bases fitting TRBD1. The CDR3 length is 12 residues. The J segment lost 10 bases and the V segment lost 5 bases, leaving 10 bases of the junction unmatched. CDR1 and CDR2 (germline): GTSNPN, SVGIG (reference sequence). The CDR3 reads CAWDRVLRGAFF. CDR3 nucleotides: TGTGCCTGGGACAGGGTCCTCCGAGGAGCTTTCTTT.

The rearrangement links TRBV27 to TRBJ2-1, with 7 bases identical to TRBD2. J was trimmed by 6 bases and V by 2 bases; bases with no gene match: 4. CDR3 length equals 14 residues. Per the germline V gene, CDR1 is MNHEY and CDR2 is SMNVEV (reference sequence). The CDR3 spells CASSLGSGANEQFF. The CDR3 DNA follows: TGTGCCAGCAGTTTAGGCAGCGGGGCCAATGAGCAGTTCTTC.